This TCR beta chain was identified in a study of shared clonotypes between healthy human individuals. Study as a whole: CD8 memory received one plate per donor, CD8 naive two, CD4 memory three and CD4 naive three.

CD8 cells classed as naive were CD45RO-negative and positively selected for CCR7, excluding terminally differentiated effector memory CD45RA+ cells. Every one of the donors was a Caucasian adult that lived in Nashville, Tennessee. TCRdb's copy holds only in-frame clones and misses some; the assay was immunoSEQ multiplex PCR. The table shows about 2.1 million clones, with about 93% occurring only once. Study results and caveats: Non-shared clonotypes were found to have lower generation probabilities than the clonotypes that were shared by all four of the sorted-subset donors.

The CDR3 consists of 14 residues. The germline V gene has CDR1 MDHEN and CDR2 SYDVKM. The ends were cut back, 2 bases at V and 0 bases at J, with 8 bases in the middle. In the case of this clone: Antigen specificity is unknown.

The gene calls are TRBV28 and TRBJ2-7; D not resolved. Material: naive CD8+ T cells from PBMCs. The source of this sequence is a man between 18 and 35 years old in good health. Some clones in this sample may be carry-over from other donors' samples. Here the CDR3 DNA reads TGTGCCAGCAGTTTAATTTGGAGCTCCTACGAGCAGTACTTC. Its translation: CASSLIWSSYEQYF.